Listed here are 13 T cell receptor beta chains from one sample, sequenced in a study of blood T cell repertoires in COVID-19. This table comes from immunoSEQ multiplex PCR, and its TCRdb copy is limited to in-frame clones, with some not included. The sample has under 75,000 clones, more than 60% seen once. Material for sequencing was peripheral blood. The source is a woman aged 70-85 years with acute or convalescent COVID-19.

This clone was seen only once. The rearrangement uses TRBV18 and TRBJ2-7; a possible D gene is TRBD2 (5 bases). This CDR3 comprises 16 residues. The germline V gene encodes CDR1 KGHSH and CDR2 LQKENI. The V end was cut by 5 bases, the J end by 3 bases, with 20 bases between. CDR3 sequence: CASSAQSSGIVYEQYF. CDR3 coding DNA: TGTGCCAGCTCAGCTCAATCATCCGGGATAGTCTACGAGCAGTACTTC.

J is TRBJ2-7 and V is TRBV5-1, with TRBD2 matching 12 bases. CDR1 and CDR2 from the germline V gene are SGHRS and YFSETQ. Losses at the gene ends were 4 bases for V and 2 bases for J; bases not matched to a gene: 4. The CDR3 length is 15 residues. In nucleotides, the CDR3 is TGCGCCAGCAGCGGAGGACTAGCGGGGACCTACGAGCAGTACTTC. This gives the protein CASSGGLAGTYEQYF.

This rearrangement joins TRBV6-2 or TRBV6-3 to TRBJ2-3; possibly TRBD2 for D (5 bases). Germline loops: CDR1 MNHEY, CDR2 SVGEGT. This CDR3 spans 13 amino acids. Deletions cut 6 bases from V and 8 bases from J, with 15 bases between. The CDR3 sequence: CASRYDLGGTQYF. The CDR3 DNA reads TGTGCCAGCAGATACGACCTAGGAGGTACGCAGTATTTT.

The chain combines TRBV9 with TRBJ2-3, with D possibly being TRBD2 (7 bases). Trimming stripped 0 bases from V and 10 bases from J, with 15 bases between. The germline V gene encodes CDR1 SGDLS and CDR2 YYNGEE. The CDR3 spans 14 residues. The CDR3 protein is CASSVVGEGVPQYF. CDR3 coding DNA: TGTGCCAGCAGCGTAGTGGGGGAGGGGGTTCCGCAGTATTTT.

J is TRBJ2-7 and V is TRBV9, with D possibly being TRBD2 (5 bases). This CDR3 spans 13 amino acids. In germline, CDR1 is SGDLS, CDR2 YYNGEE. The V end was cut by 2 bases, the J end by 5 bases, with 11 bases between. CDR3 amino acids: CASSVGVTHEQYF. The CDR3 DNA follows: TGTGCCAGCAGCGTCGGGGTTACCCACGAGCAGTACTTC. Full variable domain (rest looked up from reference TRBV9 and TRBJ2-7): DSGVTQTPKHLITATGQRVTLRCSPRSGDLSVYWYQQSLDQGLQFLIQYYNGEERAKGNILERFSAQQFPDLHSELNLSSLELGDSALYFCASSVGVTHEQYFGPGTRLTVT.

The chain carries TRBV5-1 and TRBJ1-6; TRBD1 matches 8 bases. From germline, CDR1 is SGHRS and CDR2 YFSETQ. This CDR3 contains 14 residues. V was clipped by 4 bases and J by 10 bases; unmatched bases: 7. CDR3 in amino acids: CASSLTDRASPLHF. The CDR3 nucleotides are TGCGCCAGCAGCCTAACGGACAGGGCCTCACCCCTCCACTTT.

The chain uses TRBV27 and TRBJ1-5, with D unresolved. Germline CDR1 MNHEY, CDR2 SMNVEV (reference sequence). Trimming left V 1 base short and J 0 bases short, with 4 bases between. The CDR3 runs 14 residues. The CDR3 DNA is TGTGCCAGCAGTTTATTAGATAGCAATCAGCCCCAGCATTTT. It codes for CASSLLDSNQPQHF.

This chain uses TRBV29-1 with TRBJ1-1; possibly TRBD1 for D (5 bases). Trimming cost V 4 bases and J 7 bases, with 13 bases left between them. Germline V gene sequence: CDR1 SQVTM, CDR2 ANQGSEA. The CDR3 has 12 amino acids. CDR3 sequence: CSVAGGGGEAFF. The CDR3 coding sequence is TGCAGCGTTGCCGGCGGCGGGGGTGAAGCTTTCTTT.

V usage is TRBV29-1 and J usage is TRBJ2-7, with D maybe TRBD2 (5 bases). The CDR3 runs 16 residues. Germline CDR1 SQVTM, CDR2 ANQGSEA. The V gene lost 5 bases and the J gene lost 3 bases, with 23 bases spanning the gap. Written as DNA, the CDR3 is TGCAGCGTTTCGGAGGATGGGGTCCCTCGCTGCTACGAGCAGTACTTC. It encodes CSVSEDGVPRCYEQYF.

This clone appeared a few times. The rearrangement joins TRBV24-1 to TRBJ2-7; TRBD1 agrees at 9 bases. This CDR3 region has 16 residues. The J segment lost 2 bases and the V segment lost 4 bases, leaving 8 bases of the junction unmatched. Germline CDR1 reads KGHDR; CDR2 reads SFDVKD. CDR3: CATSDVRTGVPYEQYF. CDR3 nucleotide sequence: TGTGCCACCAGTGACGTTAGGACAGGGGTCCCCTACGAGCAGTACTTC.

The chain links TRBV28 to TRBJ2-7, with 9 positions matching TRBD1. V was clipped by 6 bases and J by 5 bases; unmatched bases: 8. Germline V gene data show CDR1 as MDHEN and CDR2 as SYDVKM. CDR3 size: 14 residues. CDR3: CASRRQGGGDEQYF. The CDR3 nucleotides read TGTGCCAGCAGGCGACAGGGGGGAGGCGACGAGCAGTACTTC.

The chain combines TRBV4-1 with TRBJ2-5, with 12 bases matching TRBD2. V lost 4 bases, J lost 4 bases, and 10 bases stayed unmatched. This CDR3 contains 17 residues. From germline, CDR1 is MGHRA and CDR2 YSYEKL. CDR3 nucleotide sequence: TGCGCCAGCAGCCTAGGACTAGCGGGGATGAGCGGAGAGACCCAGTACTTC. Translating gives CASSLGLAGMSGETQYF.

In this sample, this clone turned up a few times. V is TRBV3-1 (or the pseudogene TRBV3-2) and J is TRBJ2-7, with 7 bases aligning to TRBD2. The CDR3 runs to 14 residues. Unmatched junction bases numbered 10, after V lost 4 bases and J lost 7 bases. From germline, CDR1 is LGHDT and CDR2 YNNKEL (reference sequence). CDR3 residues: CASSRGPGGYEQYF. The CDR3 coding sequence is TGTGCCAGCAGCCGCGGACCCGGGGGGTATGAGCAGTACTTC.